The 25 T cell receptor beta chains below all came from one sample that was sequenced in a study of cytomegalovirus exposure and HLA in healthy donors. TCRdb's table, derived via immunoSEQ multiplex PCR, lists solely in-frame clones and lacks some. The sample records about 190,000 clones, around 82% being singletons. Sequencing was done on a sample of PBMCs. These receptors came from a woman younger than 35 in good health and CMV-seropositive.

This rearrangement joins TRBV7-3 to TRBJ1-2, with D uncertain. V was clipped by 4 bases and J by 8 bases, with 17 bases between them. Germline values: CDR1 SGHTA, CDR2 FQGTGA. The CDR3 length is 14 residues. The DNA of the CDR3 is TGTGCCAGCAGCTCCCTCGAGGTCCTCGGGGGCTACACCTTC. Translating gives CASSSLEVLGGYTF.

The CDR3 DNA is TGTGCCAGCAGTACTAAGACAGGGGCGCTCAATCAGCCCCAGCATTTT. This codes for CASSTKTGALNQPQHF. The V call is TRBV6-6, the J call TRBJ1-5; TRBD1 matches at 8 bases. V was pared by 5 bases and J by 3 bases, with 9 bases of the junction left unmatched. In germline, CDR1 is MNHNY, CDR2 SVGAGI (reference sequence). The CDR3 extends over 16 amino acids.

The rearrangement links TRBV18 to TRBJ1-2; D perhaps matches TRBD1 (5 bases). The V end was cut by 5 bases, the J end by 10 bases, with 14 bases between. This CDR3 comprises 12 residues. The V gene's germline CDR1 is KGHSH and CDR2 LQKENI. The CDR3 bases are TGTGCCAGCTCATGGGGCCTGCAATACTACACCTTC. It specifies CASSWGLQYYTF.

This chain connects TRBV21-1 to TRBJ1-2. TRBV21-1 is deemed a pseudogene. There are 21 residues in the CDR3. CDR3 in DNA: TGTGCCAGCAGCAAACTACGCGGGGGGCCCGGCAGCCCGAAGGGTAACTATGGCTACACCTTC. Amino acids: CASSKLRGGPGSPKGNYGYTF.

This clone was counted at least ten times. The chain uses TRBV4-2 and TRBJ2-6; D is uncertain. Germline V lookup: CDR1 LGHNA, CDR2 YNFKEQ. The CDR3 loop spans 16 amino acids. Trimming left V 0 bases short and J 0 bases short, with 6 bases between. CDR3 in DNA: TGTGCCAGCAGCCAAGAGTCCGGCTCTGGGGCCAACGTCCTGACTTTC. Amino acids: CASSQESGSGANVLTF.

The V gene is TRBV2, the J gene TRBJ1-5; 10 bases agree with TRBD1. From germline, CDR1 is SNHLY and CDR2 FYNNEI. This CDR3 region has 14 residues. V was clipped by 8 bases and J by 2 bases; unmatched bases: 3. The CDR3 region has the DNA TGTGCCAGCTCGACAGGGGGCGGCAATCAGCCCCAGCATTTT. It is translated as CASSTGGGNQPQHF.

CDR3 sequence: CASSMDRGAYNEQFF. The CDR3 DNA is TGCGCCAGCAGCATGGACAGGGGCGCCTACAATGAGCAGTTCTTC. J is TRBJ2-1 and V is TRBV4-1; 9 bases match TRBD1. The germline gives CDR1 MGHRA, CDR2 YSYEKL. The V segment lost 5 bases and the J segment 2 bases; nucleotides outside the gene matches: 4. The CDR3 is 15 residues long.

The rearrangement joins TRBV18 to TRBJ2-5; D gene ambiguous. The V gene's germline CDR1 is KGHSH and CDR2 LQKENI. The CDR3 contains 13 residues. Trimming left V 6 bases short and J 2 bases short, with 10 bases between. For the CDR3, the DNA is TGTGCCAGCTCCTCGTGGAGACAAGAGACCCAGTACTTC. Protein: CASSSWRQETQYF.

The V and J genes are TRBV9 and TRBJ1-2; a weak D match, TRBD1 (6 bases). V dropped 0 bases and J dropped 4 bases, with 10 bases sitting between them. The CDR3 loop spans 14 amino acids. Germline V gives CDR1 SGDLS, CDR2 YYNGEE. The CDR3 DNA sequence: TGTGCCAGCAGCGTAGAACAGGGATCCTATGGCTACACCTTC. It translates to CASSVEQGSYGYTF.

This clone was seen only once. The chain recombines TRBV5-6 with TRBJ2-1, with D maybe TRBD2 (5 bases). Germline CDR1 and CDR2: SGHDT and YYEEEE. This CDR3 has 13 amino acids. V shed 4 bases and J shed 2 bases, with 7 bases lying between them. DNA of the CDR3: TGTGCCAGCAGCGAGGGCACCTACAATGAGCAGTTCTTC. This codes for CASSEGTYNEQFF.

The rearrangement uses TRBV6-6 and TRBJ1-1; D may be TRBD1 (6 bases). The germline V and J ends were trimmed by 6 bases and 7 bases, with 15 bases remaining between them. CDR3 length equals 13 residues. Germline V lookup: CDR1 MNHNY, CDR2 SVGAGI (reference sequence). Here the CDR3 reads CASSRGEGGEAFF. Here the CDR3 DNA reads TGTGCCAGCAGCCGAGGGGAGGGGGGTGAAGCTTTCTTT.

The chain links TRBV6-1 to TRBJ2-1; D perhaps matches TRBD1 (6 bases). V was trimmed by 2 bases and J by 0 bases, leaving 29 bases between them. Germline V gene data show CDR1 as MNHNS and CDR2 as SASEGT. The CDR3 sequence is 22 residues long. The DNA for the CDR3 is TGTGCCAGCAGTGAATTCGCCCGCCCCCGGGACACACAAACTGCCTCCTACAATGAGCAGTTCTTC. As protein: CASSEFARPRDTQTASYNEQFF.

The rearrangement uses TRBV6-7 and TRBJ2-3, with D perhaps TRBD2 (5 bases). TRBV6-7 is an open reading frame, and its role is uncertain. The CDR3 sequence is 14 residues long. Between the trimmed V and J ends, which lost 7 bases and 4 bases, there was a span of 15 bases. The CDR3 spells CASTGGSAADTQYF. In nucleotides, the CDR3 is TGTGCCAGCACCGGCGGGTCCGCAGCAGATACGCAGTATTTT.

In regard to this clone: Other DNA sequences from this sample encode an identical CDR3 as well. This rearrangement joins TRBV11-3 to TRBJ2-3, with a weak D call TRBD2 (5 bases). CDR1 SGHNT and CDR2 YENEEA come from the germline V gene. The CDR3 is 13 amino acids. Trimming removed 4 bases at V and 0 bases at J, with 5 bases between. The CDR3 nucleotides are TGTGCCAGCAGCTCGGGGAGCACAGATACGCAGTATTTT. Protein product: CASSSGSTDTQYF.

J is TRBJ2-1 and V is TRBV27; TRBD2 might be the D (6 bases). This CDR3 is 12 amino acids long. V lost 1 base, J lost 8 bases, and 6 bases lay in between. The V gene's germline CDR1 is MNHEY and CDR2 SMNVEV (reference sequence). The CDR3 is CASSLWGDEQFF. DNA for the CDR3: TGTGCCAGCAGTTTATGGGGGGATGAGCAGTTCTTC.

Here the CDR3 reads CASSLVGSTEAFF. CDR3 coding DNA: TGTGCCAGCAGCTTGGTTGGGAGCACTGAAGCTTTCTTT. The chain carries TRBV5-4 and TRBJ1-1, with D unclear. The CDR3 is 13 amino acids. V was trimmed by 0 bases and J by 4 bases, leaving 7 bases between them. Per the germline V gene, CDR1 is SGHNT and CDR2 is YYREEE (reference sequence).

This clone turned up a few times. This sequence joins TRBV7-8 and TRBJ1-1, with D unresolved. V gave up 2 bases and J gave up 1 base, with 8 bases separating them. This CDR3 is 14 amino acids long. The V gene's germline CDR1 is SGHVS and CDR2 FQNEAQ. The CDR3 nucleotides are TGTGCCAGCAGCTTATCTCCAGGGAACACTGAAGCTTTCTTT. Protein sequence: CASSLSPGNTEAFF.

The gene calls are TRBV11-3 and TRBJ2-7; 7 bases fit TRBD1. The CDR3 runs 13 residues. V shed 4 bases and J 5 bases; nucleotides not matched to a gene: 5. The germline gives CDR1 SGHNT, CDR2 YENEEA. The CDR3 nucleotides read TGTGCCAGCAGCTCGGGGACAGTTCACGAGCAGTACTTC. Amino acid sequence: CASSSGTVHEQYF.

The chain carries TRBV5-1 and TRBJ1-1, with D unresolved. The CDR3 is 11 amino acids. V lost 5 bases and J 6 bases, leaving 8 bases between the germline ends. Germline V gene sequence: CDR1 SGHRS, CDR2 YFSETQ. The CDR3 DNA reads TGCGCCAGCAGGGGTAGCGCTGAAGCTTTCTTT. Translation: CASRGSAEAFF.

This chain joins TRBV5-3 and TRBJ1-1; the D gene is possibly TRBD1 (5 bases). TRBV5-3 is an open reading frame whose function is uncertain. The CDR3 extends over 16 amino acids. Deletions cut 4 bases from V and 1 base from J, with 17 bases between. CDR3 nucleotides: TGTGCCAGAAGCCCCCTTCCCGGGGGGGGGAACACTGAAGCTTTCTTT. The encoded protein is CARSPLPGGGNTEAFF.

DNA of the CDR3: TGTGCCAGCAGTCGTCGGACAGGCAACACTGAAGCTTTCTTT. Translating gives CASSRRTGNTEAFF. This chain uses TRBV6-5 with TRBJ1-1, with 7 bases lining up with TRBD1. This CDR3 region has 14 residues. V shed 5 bases and J 2 bases; nucleotides not matched to a gene: 5. CDR1 MNHEY and CDR2 SVGAGI come from the germline V gene.

The chain has TRBV15 and TRBJ2-7; 7 nucleotides agree with TRBD1. Germline lookup yields CDR1 LNHNV and CDR2 YYDKDF (reference sequence). CDR3 size: 15 residues. Losses at the gene ends were 1 base for V and 2 bases for J; bases not matched to a gene: 5. Written as DNA, the CDR3 is TGTGCCACCAGCAGAGGGACAGGAATTACCTACGAGCAGTACTTC. Translation gives CATSRGTGITYEQYF.

The V gene is TRBV7-2, the J gene TRBJ1-2; tentative D call: TRBD1 (5 bases). Trimming left V 5 bases short and J 3 bases short, with 10 bases between. The CDR3 consists of 13 residues. Per germline, CDR1 SGHTA and CDR2 FQGNSA. The CDR3 DNA sequence: TGTGCCAGCAGCCTGGACATGGACTATGGCTACACCTTC. Amino acids: CASSLDMDYGYTF.

This sequence joins TRBV7-2 and TRBJ2-7, with 7 positions matching TRBD1. With 8 bases clipped from V and 3 bases from J, the junction kept 10 bases outside the gene matches. CDR1 SGHTA and CDR2 FQGNSA come from the germline V gene. The CDR3 spans 14 residues. The CDR3 is CASAKGAGGYEQYF. The CDR3 region has the DNA TGTGCCAGCGCAAAAGGGGCAGGGGGCTACGAGCAGTACTTC.

This clone was counted a single time. The chain links TRBV13 to TRBJ1-1, with D tentatively TRBD1 (5 bases). Looked up from germline, CDR1 is PRHDT and CDR2 is FYEKMQ (reference sequence). The CDR3 is 14 amino acids. V was pared by 1 base and J by 4 bases, with 10 bases between. The CDR3 loop reads CASSLVSRVTEAFF. The CDR3 nucleotides read TGTGCCAGCAGCTTAGTAAGCAGGGTCACTGAAGCTTTCTTT.